Following are 21 T cell receptor beta chains from one sample sequenced in a study of regulatory T cells in long-lasting Graves disease. The time point denotes: newly diagnosed GD, antithyroid drugs for less than 3 months. PBMC-derived RNA was used for the TCR library. Through Arm-PCR of CDR3 regions and iRepertoire HTBI primers, TCR beta libraries were built. From the multiplex PCR reads, TCRdb called clonotypes with MiXCR, one entry per CDR3 protein. The sample lists 380,000 or so distinct CDR3 sequences, about 16% occurring once. The data also belong to a second study, concerning T cells in Graves' hyperthyroidism and ophthalmopathy.

The starting material was peripheral blood mononuclear cells (PBMCs), obtained at new diagnosis, from a patient treated with antithyroid drugs. The origin of the receptors is a woman aged 18-30 years with Graves disease.

The sample holds many counts of this clonotype. The genes are TRBV11-2 and TRBJ1-6, with D tentatively TRBD1 (6 bases). With 5 bases removed from V and 5 bases from J, the gap between germline ends came to 22 bases. The CDR3 length is 18 residues. Germline V CDR1 and CDR2: SGHAT, FQNNGV. This chain's CDR3 is CASSISALSGQHNSPLHF. CDR3 bases: TGTGCCAGCAGCATAAGTGCCCTATCGGGACAACATAATTCACCCCTCCACTTT.

In its sample, this clonotype was seen a few times. Just one base apart from a much larger clone, this may be a read error. The gene calls are TRBV10-2 and TRBJ1-2, with TRBD1 matching over 9 bases. The CDR3 spans 13 residues. Germline values: CDR1 WSHSY, CDR2 SAAADI. V was pared by 4 bases and J by 6 bases, with 3 bases of the junction left unmatched. In nucleotides, the CDR3 is TGCGCCAGCAGTGGAACAGGGGGCAATGGCTACACCTTC. Translated, it gives CASSGTGGNGYTF.

This clonotype has ten or more counts. The genes are TRBV3-1 and TRBJ1-2; no clear D. The ends were cut back, 2 bases at V and 5 bases at J, with 12 bases in the middle. Germline CDR1 and CDR2: LGHDT and YNNKEL (reference sequence). The CDR3 runs 14 residues. The DNA of the CDR3 is TGTGCCAGCAGCCAAATGCCCCCCTTATATGGCTACACCTTC. Encoded protein: CASSQMPPLYGYTF.

The J gene is TRBJ1-2, the V gene TRBV28, with unresolved D. The V gene lost 8 bases and the J gene lost 8 bases, with 18 bases spanning the gap. This CDR3 comprises 13 residues. CDR1 and CDR2 from the germline V gene are MDHEN and SYDVKM. Here the CDR3 reads CASSGGGRLGYTF. Written as DNA, the CDR3 is TGTGCCAGCTCAGGAGGTGGGCGGCTGGGCTACACCTTC.

At least ten counts were recorded for this clonotype. The J gene is TRBJ2-7, the V gene TRBV28, with 9 bases identical to TRBD2. Germline V gene data show CDR1 as MDHEN and CDR2 as SYDVKM. The CDR3 totals 17 residues. V lost 4 bases to trimming and J lost 3 bases; unmatched junction nucleotides: 13. CDR3 sequence (DNA): TGTGCCAGCAGTTCCATAGCGGGAGTCCATTATTACTACGAGCAGTACTTC. Translation gives CASSSIAGVHYYYEQYF.

Many counts were recorded for this clonotype. The CDR3 loop reads CASSYGVGQGADTQYF. The CDR3 nucleotides are TGTGCCAGCAGTTACGGGGTGGGACAGGGTGCGGATACGCAGTATTTT. The rearrangement uses TRBV6-5 and TRBJ2-3; 9 nucleotides align to TRBD1. Unmatched junction bases numbered 9, after V lost 2 bases and J lost 6 bases. The CDR3 totals 16 residues. The germline CDR1 and CDR2 sequences are MNHEY and SVGAGI.

This clonotype was detected ten times or more. This chain connects TRBV7-9 to TRBJ2-7; D is possibly TRBD2 (5 bases). Germline CDR1 reads SEHNR; CDR2 reads FQNEAQ (reference sequence). This CDR3 is built from 13 residues. Trimming shortened V by 6 bases and J by 2 bases, and 11 bases separated the two germline ends. The CDR3 DNA is TGTGCCAGCAGGGGAGACGGGCCCTACGAGCAGTACTTC. Protein product: CASRGDGPYEQYF.

This clonotype was recorded many times. V gene TRBV12-3 or TRBV12-4 combines with J gene TRBJ2-3; D perhaps matches TRBD2 (6 bases). Between the trimmed V and J ends, which lost 5 bases and 1 base, there was a span of 13 bases. The CDR3 length is 15 residues. In nucleotides, the CDR3 is TGTGCCAGCAGTCTTCTAGCGCCCCGCACAGATACGCAGTATTTT. Residues: CASSLLAPRTDTQYF.

This clonotype occurred many times. The gene calls are TRBV28 and TRBJ1-1, with 8 bases lining up with TRBD1. The ends lost 7 bases at V and 7 bases at J; junction bases unmatched: 17. The CDR3 covers 16 residues. Germline V gives CDR1 MDHEN, CDR2 SYDVKM. The CDR3 nucleotides read TGTGCCAGCACCAGATGGGGGACAGGCTCGAAACTTGAAGCTTTCTTT. Encoded protein: CASTRWGTGSKLEAFF.

This clonotype was detected many times. The chain couples TRBV7-2 to TRBJ1-2; no clear D. The CDR3 spans 13 residues. The germline V gene encodes CDR1 SGHTA and CDR2 FQGNSA. Trimming cost V 5 bases and J 3 bases, with 10 bases left between them. CDR3 in amino acids: CASSPMADYGYTF. CDR3 in DNA: TGTGCCAGCAGCCCGATGGCGGACTATGGCTACACCTTC. Using reference TRBV7-2 and TRBJ1-2 for the parts outside the CDR3, the full variable domain is GAGVSQSPSNKVTEKGKDVELRCDPISGHTALYWYRQSLGQGLEFLIYFQGNSAPDKSGLPSDRFSAERTGGSVSTLTIQRTQQEDSAVYLCASSPMADYGYTFGSGTRLTVV.

The sample holds a few counts of this clonotype. DNA for the CDR3: TGCGCCAGCAGCGTGACTAGCGGGGACACCGGGGAGCTGTTTTTT. It yields the protein CASSVTSGDTGELFF. J is TRBJ2-2 and V is TRBV5-1; 11 positions agree with TRBD2. There are 15 residues in the CDR3. The germline gives CDR1 SGHRS, CDR2 YFSETQ. J lost 3 bases, V lost 4 bases, and 2 bases had no gene match.

Comment on this clonotype: A much larger clone sits a single nucleotide away, making a read error possible. The chain recombines TRBV12-3 or TRBV12-4 with TRBJ2-3; TRBD2 matches 8 bases. The CDR3 spans 15 residues. After removal of 4 bases from V and 0 bases from J, the junction contained 3 bases not matched to a gene. The CDR3, as DNA: TGTGCCAGCAGTTCTAGCGGGTTTAGCACAGATACGCAGTATTTT. Amino acid sequence: CASSSSGFSTDTQYF.

The chain couples TRBV29-1 to TRBJ1-5; TRBD1 agrees at 7 bases. V gave up 2 bases and J gave up 7 bases; unmatched junction bases: 5. The CDR3 loop spans 13 amino acids. Germline CDR1 and CDR2: SQVTM and ANQGSEA. The CDR3 DNA sequence: TGCAGCGTTGAAACCCAGGGGGGGCAGCCCCAGCATTTT. Protein: CSVETQGGQPQHF.

CDR3 bases: TGTGCCAGCAGTTTGCTGGGAGCGGGGCTTGATACGCAGTATTTT. Residues: CASSLLGAGLDTQYF. This chain uses TRBV28 with TRBJ2-3; TRBD2 agrees at 7 bases. CDR1 MDHEN and CDR2 SYDVKM come from the germline V gene. Trimming cost V 3 bases and J 6 bases; bases outside gene matches: 9. The CDR3 consists of 15 residues.

The chain uses TRBV12-3 or TRBV12-4 and TRBJ1-4; no clear D. The CDR3 contains 13 residues. Trimming left V 3 bases short and J 6 bases short, with 8 bases between. The DNA for the CDR3 is TGTGCCAGCAGTTTCTTCACCCATGAAAAACTGTTTTTT. This translates into CASSFFTHEKLFF.

This clonotype came up a few times. With a much larger clone just one base away, this may be a read error. Because the CDR3 is missing its conserved closing phenylalanine or tryptophan, this is likely a read error. V usage is TRBV5-1 and J usage is TRBJ2-1; unclear D gene. The CDR3 contains 14 residues. V lost 1 base and J lost 7, with 12 bases in between. CDR1 and CDR2 (germline): SGHRS, YFSETQ. CDR3 region: CASSLQSVDNEQFL. The DNA for the CDR3 is TGCGCCAGCAGCTTGCAATCTGTTGATAATGAGCAGTTCCTC.

As to this clonotype: Only one base separates this from a far larger clonotype, so it likely reflects a read error. The V gene is TRBV28, the J gene TRBJ2-5; a weak D match, TRBD1 (6 bases). Judging by the DNA end, TRBJ2-7 fits better; the J call may be wrong. Germline lookup yields CDR1 MDHEN and CDR2 SYDVKM. This CDR3 comprises 16 residues. The CDR3 loop is CAGSSRGSSATYEQYF. In nucleotides, the CDR3 is TGTGCCGGCAGTTCAAGGGGGAGTTCGGCCACCTACGAGCAGTACTTC.

In this sample, this clonotype turned up a few times. The rearrangement uses TRBV20-1 and TRBJ1-1; possibly TRBD1 for D (5 bases). Deletions cut 5 bases from V and 1 base from J, with 11 bases between. CDR1 DFQATT and CDR2 SNEGSKA come from the germline V gene (reference sequence). The CDR3 loop spans 13 amino acids. In DNA form, the CDR3 reads TGCAGTGCTGGGGGACTGAGGAACACTGAAGCTTTCTTT. This sequence encodes CSAGGLRNTEAFF.

The chain combines TRBV7-9 with TRBJ2-2; D unclear. The CDR3 consists of 13 residues. Germline V lookup: CDR1 SEHNR, CDR2 FQNEAQ (reference sequence). Trimming cost V 5 bases and J 5 bases, with 9 bases left between them. CDR3: CASSPPITGELFF. The CDR3 DNA reads TGTGCCAGCAGCCCACCAATAACCGGGGAGCTGTTTTTT.

This clonotype was detected only a few times. The chain recombines TRBV20-1 with TRBJ2-7; D gene uncertain. The CDR3 totals 14 residues. The germline CDR1 and CDR2 sequences are DFQATT and SNEGSKA (reference sequence). Trimming shortened V by 5 bases and J by 5 bases, and 19 bases separated the two germline ends. The CDR3 spells CSARPLRLANEQYF. CDR3 nucleotides: TGCAGTGCTCGCCCCCTTCGGTTAGCAAACGAGCAGTACTTC.

The table lists this clonotype with a few counts. The V gene is TRBV10-3, the J gene TRBJ2-3; D is uncertain. This CDR3 has 14 amino acids. Trimming removed 9 bases from V and 3 bases from J, with 16 bases in between. The germline gives CDR1 ENHRY, CDR2 SYGVKD. The CDR3 DNA sequence: TGTGCCATGACGAGCTCATCAAGGACAGATACGCAGTATTTT. This sequence encodes CAMTSSSRTDTQYF.